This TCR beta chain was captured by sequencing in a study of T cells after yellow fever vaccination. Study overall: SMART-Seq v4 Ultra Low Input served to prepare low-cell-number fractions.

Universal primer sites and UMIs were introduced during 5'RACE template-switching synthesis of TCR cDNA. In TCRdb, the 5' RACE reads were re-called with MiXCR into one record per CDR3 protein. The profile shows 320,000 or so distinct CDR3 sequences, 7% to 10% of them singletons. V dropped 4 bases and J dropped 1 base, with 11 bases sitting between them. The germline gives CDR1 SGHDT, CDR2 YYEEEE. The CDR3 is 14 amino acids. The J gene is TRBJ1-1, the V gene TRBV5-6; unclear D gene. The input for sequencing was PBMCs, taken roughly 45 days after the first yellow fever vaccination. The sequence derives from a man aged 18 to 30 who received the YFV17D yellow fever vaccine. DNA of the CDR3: TGTGCCAGCAGCCCCGCAGACCGGAACACTGAAGCTTTCTTT. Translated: CASSPADRNTEAFF.